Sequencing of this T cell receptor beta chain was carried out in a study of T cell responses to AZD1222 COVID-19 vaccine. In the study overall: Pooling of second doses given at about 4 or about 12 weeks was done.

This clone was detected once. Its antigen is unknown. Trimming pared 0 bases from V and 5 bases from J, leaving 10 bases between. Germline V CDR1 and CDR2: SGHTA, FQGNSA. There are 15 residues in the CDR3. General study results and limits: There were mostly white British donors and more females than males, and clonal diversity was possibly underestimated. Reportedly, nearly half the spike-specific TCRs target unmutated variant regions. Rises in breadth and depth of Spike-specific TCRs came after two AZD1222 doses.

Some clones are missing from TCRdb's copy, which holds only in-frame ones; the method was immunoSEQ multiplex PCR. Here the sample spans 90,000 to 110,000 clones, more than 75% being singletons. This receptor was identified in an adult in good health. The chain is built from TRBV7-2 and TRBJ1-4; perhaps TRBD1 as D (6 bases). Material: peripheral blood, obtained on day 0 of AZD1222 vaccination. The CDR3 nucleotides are TGTGCCAGCAGCTTAGCGGGTGGGGGCAATGAAAAACTGTTTTTT. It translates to CASSLAGGGNEKLFF.